The rows below give T cell receptor beta chains drawn from one sample of a study of monozygotic twins with inflammatory bowel disease. TCRdb derives one entry per CDR3 protein from the 5' RACE reads, leaving out DNA. The sample's table shows fewer than 400,000 distinct CDR3 sequences. The sequencing input was blood. All receptors come from a human donor with ulcerative colitis or Crohn's disease, or a healthy co-twin of an affected twin (not recorded which). CDR3s include the opening cysteine and the closing phenylalanine or tryptophan.

j_call,v_call,cdr3_aa
TRBJ2-1,TRBV18,CASSPPNPGGPGNEQFF
TRBJ2-7,TRBV12-3/TRBV12-4,CASRQSIGDGSYEQYF
TRBJ1-5,TRBV6-2/TRBV6-3,CASSWEQGIPNQPQHF
TRBJ2-2,TRBV11-2,CASSLDPPGASNTGELFF
TRBJ2-3,TRBV20-1,CSAAGTSSADTQYF
TRBJ1-2,TRBV19,CASRGQANYGYTF
TRBJ2-3,TRBV7-3,CASSLGQGTPTDTQYF
TRBJ1-6,TRBV7-2,CASSPMPNSPLHF
TRBJ1-5,TRBV6-2/TRBV6-3,CASSYPGTLNQPQHF
TRBJ1-4,TRBV6-5,CASSSGRRANEKLFF
TRBJ2-5,TRBV7-2,CASSLKGAKTQYF
TRBJ2-7,TRBV7-2,CASSLGGNYEQYF
TRBJ2-1,TRBV23-1,CASSLIREMGDEQFF
TRBJ1-1,TRBV7-9,CASSLASAGGTTEAFF
TRBJ1-2,TRBV9,CASSVAVGATNYGYTF
TRBJ1-6,TRBV7-3,CASSLSEVSPLHF
TRBJ2-7,TRBV3-1,CASSQVQREQYF
TRBJ2-2,TRBV28,CASSSLDRDTGELFF
TRBJ2-5,TRBV7-8,CASSLSNVKETQYF
TRBJ2-6,TRBV24-1,CATSDTGTGANVLTF
TRBJ2-7,TRBV7-3,CASSFGTGREQYF
TRBJ1-6,TRBV20-1,CSAWTASRPGSPLHF
TRBJ1-5,TRBV20-1,CSAHRDGRNQPQHF
TRBJ2-4,TRBV11-2,CASSSQSRGQNRIAKNIQYF
TRBJ2-7,TRBV7-6,CASSLELAGEYEQYF
TRBJ1-5,TRBV7-2,CASSPDRGQQPQHF
TRBJ1-2,TRBV5-1,CASSLRQDRLYGYTF